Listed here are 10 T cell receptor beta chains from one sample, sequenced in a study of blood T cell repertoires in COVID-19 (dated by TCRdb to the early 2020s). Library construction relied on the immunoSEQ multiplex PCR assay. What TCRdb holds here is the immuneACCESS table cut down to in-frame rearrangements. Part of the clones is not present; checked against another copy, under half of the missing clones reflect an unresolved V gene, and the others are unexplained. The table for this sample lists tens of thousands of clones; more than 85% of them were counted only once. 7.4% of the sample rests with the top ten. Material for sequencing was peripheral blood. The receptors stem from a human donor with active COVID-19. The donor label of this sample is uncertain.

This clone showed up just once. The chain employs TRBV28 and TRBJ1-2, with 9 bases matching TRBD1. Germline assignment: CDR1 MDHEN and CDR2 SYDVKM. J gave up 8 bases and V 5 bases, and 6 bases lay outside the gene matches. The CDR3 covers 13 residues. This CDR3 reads CASSTGTGFGYTF. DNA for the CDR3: TGTGCCAGCAGTACCGGGACAGGGTTCGGCTACACCTTC.

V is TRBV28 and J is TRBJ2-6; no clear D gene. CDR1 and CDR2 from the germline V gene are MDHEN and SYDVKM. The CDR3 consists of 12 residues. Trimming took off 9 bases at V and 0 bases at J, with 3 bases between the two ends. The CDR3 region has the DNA TGTGCCAGTAACTCTGGGGCCAACGTCCTGACTTTC. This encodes CASNSGANVLTF.

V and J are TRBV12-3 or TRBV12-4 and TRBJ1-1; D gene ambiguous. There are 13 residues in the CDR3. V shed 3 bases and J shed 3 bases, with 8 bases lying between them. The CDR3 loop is CASSFLADTEAFF. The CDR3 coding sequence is TGTGCCAGCAGTTTCTTGGCAGACACTGAAGCTTTCTTT.

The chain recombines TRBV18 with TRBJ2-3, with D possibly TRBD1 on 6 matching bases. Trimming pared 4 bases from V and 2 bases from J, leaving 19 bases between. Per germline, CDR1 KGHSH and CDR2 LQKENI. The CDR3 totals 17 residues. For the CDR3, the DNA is TGTGCCAGCTCACTCAATTACGGGCAGGGGTCCACAGATACGCAGTATTTT. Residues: CASSLNYGQGSTDTQYF.

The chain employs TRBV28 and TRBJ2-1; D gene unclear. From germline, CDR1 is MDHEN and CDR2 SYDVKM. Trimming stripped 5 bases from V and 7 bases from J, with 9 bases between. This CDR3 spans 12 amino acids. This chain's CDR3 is CASSVNTNEQFF. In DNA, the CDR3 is TGTGCCAGCAGTGTTAACACGAATGAGCAGTTCTTC.

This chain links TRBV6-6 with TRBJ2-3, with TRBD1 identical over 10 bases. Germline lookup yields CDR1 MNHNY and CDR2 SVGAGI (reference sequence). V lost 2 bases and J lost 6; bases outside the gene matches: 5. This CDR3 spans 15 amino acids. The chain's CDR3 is CASSYPGTGDDTQYF. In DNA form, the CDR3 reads TGTGCCAGCAGTTACCCCGGGACAGGGGATGATACGCAGTATTTT.

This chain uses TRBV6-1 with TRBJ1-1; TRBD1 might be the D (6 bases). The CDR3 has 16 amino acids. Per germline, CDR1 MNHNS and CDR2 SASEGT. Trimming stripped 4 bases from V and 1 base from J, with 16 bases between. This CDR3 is CASSAQGLLTNTEAFF. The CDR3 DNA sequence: TGTGCCAGCAGTGCTCAGGGGCTGCTGACGAACACTGAAGCTTTCTTT.

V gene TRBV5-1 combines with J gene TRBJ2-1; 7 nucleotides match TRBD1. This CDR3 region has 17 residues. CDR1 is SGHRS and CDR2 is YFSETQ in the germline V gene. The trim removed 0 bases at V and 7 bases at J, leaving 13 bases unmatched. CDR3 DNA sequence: TGCGCCAGCAGCTTGGGGTCGGGTAGGGGGCTTGGGAATGAGCAGTTCTTC. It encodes CASSLGSGRGLGNEQFF.

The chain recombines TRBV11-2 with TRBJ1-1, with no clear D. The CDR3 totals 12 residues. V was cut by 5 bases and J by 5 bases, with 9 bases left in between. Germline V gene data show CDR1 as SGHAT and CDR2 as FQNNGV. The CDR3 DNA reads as TGTGCCAGCAGCCCCCGAGGAACTGAAGCTTTCTTT. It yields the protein CASSPRGTEAFF.

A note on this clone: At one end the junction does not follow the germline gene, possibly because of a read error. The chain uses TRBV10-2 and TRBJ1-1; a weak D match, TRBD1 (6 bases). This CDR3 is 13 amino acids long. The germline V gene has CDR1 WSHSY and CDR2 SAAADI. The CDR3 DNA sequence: TGCGCCAGCAGTGAGTCCGGGGGGCTTATATCCCTCTTT. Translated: CASSESGGLISLF.